This T cell receptor beta chain was recovered during a study of T cell responses to AZD1222 COVID-19 vaccine. Profiling relied on immunoSEQ multiplex PCR, and the TCRdb table lists in-frame clones only, not all of them. The data contain about 45,000 clones, 80% to 85% of them singletons. The CDR3 sequence is 14 residues long. Per the germline V gene, CDR1 is SGHNT and CDR2 is YYREEE (reference sequence). V lost 4 bases to trimming and J lost 4 bases; unmatched junction nucleotides: 7. General study findings and limits: Spike was spanned by vaccine-associated CD4 TCRs, which were dominant at 160-218 and 743-854. Just a handful of AZD1222 recipients tested seropositive at baseline. Females outnumbered males among donors, who were mostly white British; clonal diversity was possibly underestimated.

As regards this clone: The target antigen is unknown.

The sequence came from an adult who received the AZD1222 COVID-19 vaccine. The chain links TRBV5-4 to TRBJ2-7, with TRBD1 matching 8 bases. The source was peripheral blood, collected 28 days after the second AZD1222 dose. CDR3 region: CASSPGRGRYEQYF. CDR3 DNA sequence: TGTGCCAGCAGCCCCGGCAGGGGGCGGTACGAGCAGTACTTC. The entire variable domain, with the rest obtained from reference TRBV5-4 and TRBJ2-7, is as follows: ETGVTQSPTHLIKTRGQQVTLRCSSQSGHNTVSWYQQALGQGPQFIFQYYREEENGRGNFPPRFSGLQFPNYSSELNVNALELDDSALYLCASSPGRGRYEQYFGPGTRLTVT.